Below, 2 T cell receptor beta chains from the same sample are listed, as sequenced in a study of cytomegalovirus exposure and HLA in healthy donors. Primers: 60 Vbeta forward and 13 Jbeta reverse. Measured with immunoSEQ multiplex PCR; TCRdb has only the in-frame clones, and not every one. The data contain roughly 170,000 clones, around four fifths of them singletons. The sequenced material came from PBMCs. Every receptor here comes from a woman aged 25-40 years in good health and CMV-seropositive.

The gene calls are TRBV28 and TRBJ1-4; 7 bases align to TRBD1. V was clipped by 3 bases and J by 8 bases; unmatched bases: 6. This CDR3 has 14 residues. Germline CDR1 and CDR2: MDHEN and SYDVKM. The CDR3 is CASSLEGGDEKLFF. The CDR3 DNA reads TGTGCCAGCAGTTTGGAAGGGGGCGACGAAAAACTGTTTTTT.

The CDR3 DNA reads as TGTGCCAGCAGGAACGCGGGGAAGGAGAATCAGCCCCAGCATTTT. Translating gives CASRNAGKENQPQHF. The genes are TRBV28 and TRBJ1-5; D unclear. Trimming took off 6 bases at V and 4 bases at J, with 16 bases between the two ends. The CDR3 totals 15 residues. Per germline, CDR1 MDHEN and CDR2 SYDVKM. Full variable domain (outside the CDR3, taken from reference TRBV28 and TRBJ1-5): DVKVTQSSRYLVKRTGEKVFLECVQDMDHENMFWYRQDPGLGLRLIYFSYDVKMKEKGDIPEGYSVSREKKERFSLILESASTNQTSMYLCASRNAGKENQPQHFGDGTRLSIL.